A single sample gave rise to the 18 T cell receptor beta chains below, sequenced in a study of naive and memory T cell subsets. Amplification of ligated cDNA took four PCR rounds with SP2 and nested alpha and beta constant primers. Each CDR3 protein gets one entry after TCRdb re-called the 5' RACE reads with MiXCR. The sample includes 50,000 to 65,000 distinct CDR3 sequences, under 10% seen only once; the top ten take 9.8%. A UMI-containing oligonucleotide was joined by 3' ligation to the TCR cDNA template. These receptors originate from a female donor in good health.

This clonotype has more than one count but fewer than ten. This chain links TRBV6-6 with TRBJ2-1; 10 positions match TRBD1. This CDR3 is built from 14 residues. Germline-derived CDR1 and CDR2 are MNHNY and SVGAGI (reference sequence). J was trimmed by 6 bases and V by 1 base; bases with no gene match: 0. The CDR3: CASSYWTGGNEQFF. CDR3 coding DNA: TGTGCCAGCAGTTACTGGACAGGGGGCAATGAGCAGTTCTTC.

This clonotype was seen more than once but under ten times. CDR3 protein: CASSLPSQGRPEQYF. In nucleotides, the CDR3 is TGCGCCAGCAGCTTACCCTCACAAGGGCGCCCAGAGCAGTACTTC. The V call is TRBV5-1, the J call TRBJ2-7; D is ambiguous. V was trimmed by 2 bases and J by 7 bases, leaving 19 bases between them. The CDR3 spans 15 residues. Per germline, CDR1 SGHRS and CDR2 YFSETQ.

This clonotype came up many times. This sequence joins TRBV7-2 and TRBJ1-3; TRBD1 matches 7 bases. Trimming took 2 bases from V and 0 from J; bases not matched to a gene: 7. The CDR3 has 17 amino acids. The V gene's germline CDR1 is SGHTA and CDR2 FQGNSA. CDR3 in amino acids: CASSLRRGQTSGNTIYF. The CDR3 region has the DNA TGTGCCAGCAGCTTAAGAAGGGGGCAGACCTCTGGAAACACCATATATTTT.

This clonotype has more than one count but fewer than ten. CDR3 sequence (DNA): TGTGCCAGCAGCCGGGAATCATCGGGGTACTCCTACAATGAGCAGTTCTTC. Its protein product is CASSRESSGYSYNEQFF. This sequence joins TRBV27 and TRBJ2-1, with D perhaps TRBD2 (5 bases). V was cut by 6 bases and J by 0 bases, with 18 bases left in between. CDR1 MNHEY and CDR2 SMNVEV come from the germline V gene (reference sequence). The CDR3 has 17 amino acids.

This clonotype was found a few times. The chain carries TRBV6-5 and TRBJ2-7, with a possible D match to TRBD2 (8 bases). The CDR3 spans 15 residues. Germline assignment: CDR1 MNHEY and CDR2 SVGAGI. The V gene lost 7 bases and the J gene lost 7 bases, with 23 bases spanning the gap. The CDR3 protein is CASNGRGLMGGEQYF. The CDR3 nucleotides read TGTGCCAGCAACGGGAGGGGGCTTATGGGGGGTGAGCAGTACTTC.

The table lists this clonotype with many counts. The CDR3 spells CASSFVSFTEAFF. CDR3 nucleotide sequence: TGTGCCAGCAGCTTTGTGAGTTTCACTGAAGCTTTCTTT. The rearrangement links TRBV5-6 to TRBJ1-1, with unresolved D. Germline V gene data show CDR1 as SGHDT and CDR2 as YYEEEE. Trimming took off 2 bases at V and 4 bases at J, with 9 bases between the two ends. The CDR3 has 13 amino acids.

This clonotype was seen many times. The chain recombines TRBV29-1 with TRBJ1-2; the D is unclear. Trimming took off 3 bases at V and 4 bases at J, with 9 bases between the two ends. The CDR3 covers 12 residues. Germline lookup yields CDR1 SQVTM and CDR2 ANQGSEA. The CDR3 nucleotides read TGCAGCGTTGATTACGCCAGCTATGGCTACACCTTC. Translating it yields CSVDYASYGYTF.

There are many counts of this clonotype. The CDR3 protein is CASSLAARQLRQPQHF. CDR3 nucleotide sequence: TGTGCCAGCAGCTTAGCGGCAAGGCAGCTAAGGCAGCCCCAGCATTTT. The V call is TRBV7-2, the J call TRBJ1-5, with D unresolved. With 0 bases removed from V and 7 bases from J, the gap between germline ends came to 16 bases. CDR3 length: 16 residues. Germline-derived CDR1 and CDR2 are SGHTA and FQGNSA.

As to this clonotype: Sequence at one end of the junction differs from germline and may be a read error. The rearrangement joins TRBV12-3 or TRBV12-4 to TRBJ1-2; D remains unclear. CDR3 length: 15 amino acids. In nucleotides, the CDR3 is TGTGCCAGCAGTTCTGGACCCAGGAGAGACTATGGCGACACCTTC. The encoded protein is CASSSGPRRDYGDTF.

This clonotype was picked up many times. The J gene is TRBJ1-1, the V gene TRBV27; TRBD1 might be the D (5 bases). Germline CDR1 is MNHEY and CDR2 is SMNVEV (reference sequence). Trimming took off 9 bases at V and 4 bases at J, with 27 bases between the two ends. The CDR3 length is 17 residues. CDR3 sequence: CASKSFQGSRASTEAFF. For the CDR3, the DNA is TGTGCCAGTAAATCGTTTCAGGGCAGTAGGGCTAGCACTGAAGCTTTCTTT.

V usage is TRBV5-1 and J usage is TRBJ1-6; D remains unclear. Germline lookup yields CDR1 SGHRS and CDR2 YFSETQ. The CDR3 loop spans 15 amino acids. The V and J ends lost 0 bases and 10 bases respectively, with 14 bases between them. The CDR3 DNA sequence: TGCGCCAGCAGCTTGGACTCGTTAGAAGGGTCACCCCTCCACTTT. As protein: CASSLDSLEGSPLHF.

The table lists this clonotype with many counts. The chain couples TRBV6-6 to TRBJ2-1, with 9 positions matching TRBD1. CDR3 size: 15 residues. In germline, CDR1 is MNHNY, CDR2 SVGAGI (reference sequence). The junction had 12 bases not matched to a gene; V was cut back by 7 bases and J by 8 bases. The CDR3 here is CASKSGDRVFDEQFF. The CDR3, as DNA: TGTGCCAGCAAGAGTGGGGACAGGGTTTTCGATGAGCAGTTCTTC.

The V and J genes are TRBV29-1 and TRBJ2-3, with D possibly TRBD2 on 5 matching bases. The CDR3 is 10 residues long. Germline assignment: CDR1 SQVTM and CDR2 ANQGSEA. V was cut by 6 bases and J by 6 bases, with 7 bases left in between. CDR3 DNA: TGCAGCGTAGGACTGGATACGCAGTATTTT. Protein product: CSVGLDTQYF.

This clonotype has a handful of counts. V and J are TRBV7-2 and TRBJ2-7; 10 nucleotides match TRBD1. CDR1 and CDR2 (germline): SGHTA, FQGNSA. The CDR3 covers 14 residues. V dropped 3 bases and J dropped 6; count of bases not matched to a gene: 5. The CDR3 DNA sequence: TGTGCCAGCAGCTTCGACAGGGGGCCAGGCGAGCAGTACTTC. Translated, it gives CASSFDRGPGEQYF.

This clonotype has at least ten counts. The CDR3 sequence is CSATSSGTGSEKLFF. The CDR3 nucleotides are TGCAGTGCCACGAGTTCTGGGACAGGGAGTGAAAAACTGTTTTTT. The chain uses TRBV20-1 and TRBJ1-4, with 9 bases identical to TRBD1. V gave up 6 bases and J gave up 7 bases; unmatched junction bases: 12. Germline V gene data show CDR1 as DFQATT and CDR2 as SNEGSKA (reference sequence). The CDR3 is 15 amino acids.

This clonotype has a count of ten or more. V and J are TRBV6-5 and TRBJ2-6; no firm D call. Germline CDR1 MNHEY, CDR2 SVGAGI. The CDR3 sequence is 17 residues long. Trimming removed 0 bases from V and 2 bases from J, with 11 bases in between. For the CDR3, the DNA is TGTGCCAGCAGTTACTCGGGCAGACGGGCTGGGGCCAACGTCCTGACTTTC. It encodes CASSYSGRRAGANVLTF.

With respect to this clonotype: This may stem from a read error, because a much larger clone lies one nucleotide away. The chain carries TRBV11-2 and TRBJ1-1; 7 bases line up with TRBD1. Germline loops: CDR1 SGHAT, CDR2 FQNNGV. CDR3 length: 15 amino acids. The CDR3 sequence: CASSLTGRINTEALF. CDR3 nucleotide sequence: TGTGCCAGCAGCTTGACAGGGCGCATCAACACTGAAGCTCTCTTT. Complete variable domain (other parts from reference TRBV11-2 and TRBJ1-1): EAGVAQSPRYKIIEKRQSVAFWCNPISGHATLYWYQQILGQGPKLLIQFQNNGVVDDSQLPKDRFSAERLKGVDSTLKIQPAKLEDSAVYLCASSLTGRINTEALFGQGTRLTVV.

Note on this clonotype: One end of the junction varies from germline; a read error may be responsible. V usage is TRBV4-2 and J usage is TRBJ1-1, with D perhaps TRBD1 (5 bases). Germline assignment: CDR1 LGHNA and CDR2 YNFKEQ. This CDR3 contains 12 residues. CDR3 DNA sequence: TGTGCCAGCAGCCATTGGGGGTCCGAAGCTCTCTTT. Protein: CASSHWGSEALF.